This record covers a single T cell receptor beta chain. These data come from a study of shared T cell receptors in the human thymus. Profiled with immunoSEQ multiplex PCR; TCRdb holds only in-frame clones, not every one. The sample records 600,000 or so clones, roughly 86% being singletons. V shed 4 bases and J 0 bases; nucleotides not matched to a gene: 9. Germline CDR1 is SQVTM and CDR2 is ANQGSEA. The CDR3 runs 16 residues. This sample also appeared in a second study, on human thymus T cells. That work contributes: Infants served as donors; they were healthy and Finnish and were having corrective surgery for congenital heart defects.

The chain employs TRBV29-1 and TRBJ2-1, with 7 bases lining up with TRBD2. Material: thymocytes. This TCR came from a boy in the first two years of life with a congenital heart defect. CDR3 sequence reads: CSVVGGTHSSYNEQFF. In nucleotides, the CDR3 is TGCAGCGTTGTGGGGGGGACTCACAGCTCCTACAATGAGCAGTTCTTC.